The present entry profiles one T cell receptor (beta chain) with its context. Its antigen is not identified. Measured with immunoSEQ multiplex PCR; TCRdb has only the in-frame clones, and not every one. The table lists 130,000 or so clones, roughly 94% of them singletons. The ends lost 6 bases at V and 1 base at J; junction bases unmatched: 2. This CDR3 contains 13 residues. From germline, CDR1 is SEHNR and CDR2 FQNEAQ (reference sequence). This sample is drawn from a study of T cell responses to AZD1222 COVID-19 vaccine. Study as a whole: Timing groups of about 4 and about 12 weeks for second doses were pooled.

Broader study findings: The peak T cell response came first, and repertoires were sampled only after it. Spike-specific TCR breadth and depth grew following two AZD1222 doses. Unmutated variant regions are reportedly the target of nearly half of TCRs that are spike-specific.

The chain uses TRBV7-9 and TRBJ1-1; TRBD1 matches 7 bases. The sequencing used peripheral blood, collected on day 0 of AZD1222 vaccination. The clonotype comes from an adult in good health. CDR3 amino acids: CASSSGGNTEAFF. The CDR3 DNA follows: TGTGCCAGCAGTTCAGGGGGGAACACTGAAGCTTTCTTT.